These 21 T cell receptor beta chains share one sample of origin, sequenced in a study of cytomegalovirus exposure and HLA in healthy donors. Vbeta (60) and Jbeta (13) primers were used in the PCR. Some clones are missing from TCRdb's copy, which holds only in-frame ones; the method was immunoSEQ multiplex PCR. The table records 90,000 to 120,000 clones, roughly 75% of them present only once. The sequencing input was PBMCs. The origin of the receptors is a male donor in good health and CMV-seropositive.

The chain couples TRBV29-1 to TRBJ2-5, with a tentative D call TRBD1 (6 bases). Trimming cost V 4 bases and J 2 bases, with 8 bases left between them. Looked up from germline, CDR1 is SQVTM and CDR2 is ANQGSEA. The CDR3 runs to 12 residues. This chain's CDR3 is CSVARGQETQYF. The CDR3 nucleotides read TGCAGCGTTGCCAGGGGACAAGAGACCCAGTACTTC.

The genes are TRBV9 and TRBJ2-7; 7 positions match TRBD1. In germline, CDR1 is SGDLS, CDR2 YYNGEE. V lost 2 bases and J lost 6; bases outside the gene matches: 11. This CDR3 spans 15 amino acids. CDR3 loop: CASSVATGTASEQYF. In DNA form, the CDR3 reads TGTGCCAGCAGCGTCGCGACCGGGACAGCCTCCGAGCAGTACTTC.

V gene TRBV4-2 combines with J gene TRBJ2-1, with 10 bases identical to TRBD2. The V and J ends lost 7 bases and 7 bases, in that order; junction bases with no gene match: 10. CDR1 is LGHNA, CDR2 YNFKEQ, per germline. This CDR3 has 15 amino acids. The CDR3 region is CASTQSGGGFNEQFF. The CDR3 DNA is TGTGCCAGCACACAAAGCGGGGGGGGTTTTAATGAGCAGTTCTTC.

This clone is a singleton in its sample. The V call is TRBV15, the J call TRBJ2-3; D perhaps matches TRBD1 (5 bases). The V and J ends lost 0 bases and 4 bases respectively, with 5 bases between them. CDR1 is LNHNV, CDR2 YYDKDF, per germline (reference sequence). This CDR3 region has 13 residues. This CDR3 is CATSRDRADTQYF. The DNA of the CDR3 is TGTGCCACCAGCAGAGACAGGGCAGATACGCAGTATTTT.

The chain combines TRBV15 with TRBJ2-1, with 7 bases matching TRBD1. The CDR3 consists of 15 residues. V shed 4 bases and J 5 bases; nucleotides not matched to a gene: 8. The germline V gene encodes CDR1 LNHNV and CDR2 YYDKDF (reference sequence). The CDR3 loop reads CATSTHRDSNNEQFF. In DNA, the CDR3 is TGTGCCACCAGCACCCATCGGGACAGCAACAATGAGCAGTTCTTC.

This clone was picked up one time. The chain joins TRBV2 to TRBJ2-7, with a weak D call TRBD2 (6 bases). Germline V lookup: CDR1 SNHLY, CDR2 FYNNEI. The CDR3 is made up of 13 amino acids. The CDR3 sequence is CASRALFYPGLAV. As DNA, the CDR3 is TGTGCCAGCAGGGCCCTTTTTTACCCCGGGCTAGCGGTC.

As regards this clone: The germline gene is not matched at one end of the junction; a read error may be the cause. The chain's CDR3 is CASSLMSREGETQYF. DNA for the CDR3: TGTGCTAGCAGCTTGATGAGCAGGGAGGGGGAGACCCAGTACTTC. The chain employs TRBV7-7 and TRBJ2-5, with 7 positions matching TRBD2. The CDR3 consists of 15 residues. Germline-derived CDR1 and CDR2 are SSHAT and FNYEAQ (reference sequence).

The CDR3 region is CAWSQGEDQPQHF. The CDR3 coding sequence is TGTGCCTGGAGCCAGGGGGAAGATCAGCCCCAGCATTTT. This chain connects TRBV30 to TRBJ1-5; TRBD1 agrees at 7 bases. Germline-derived CDR1 and CDR2 are GTSNPN and SVGIG (reference sequence). This CDR3 comprises 13 residues. Trimming took 3 bases from V and 5 from J; bases not matched to a gene: 4.

Here the CDR3 reads CATNRGPRENTEAFF. The CDR3 DNA sequence: TGTGCCACCAACAGGGGGCCTAGGGAGAACACTGAAGCTTTCTTT. This chain joins TRBV2 and TRBJ1-1; 9 bases line up with TRBD1. Germline V CDR1 and CDR2: SNHLY, FYNNEI. CDR3 length equals 15 residues. J was trimmed by 1 base and V by 10 bases; bases with no gene match: 10. Together with reference TRBV2 and TRBJ1-1, the CDR3 gives the full variable domain: EPEVTQTPSHQVTQMGQEVILRCVPISNHLYFYWYRQILGQKVEFLVSFYNNEISEKSEIFDDQFSVERPDGSNFTLKIRSTKLEDSAMYFCATNRGPRENTEAFFGQGTRLTVV.

This clone occurred once. V and J are TRBV5-1 and TRBJ2-7; 11 nucleotides line up with TRBD2. Germline values: CDR1 SGHRS, CDR2 YFSETQ. This CDR3 comprises 16 residues. With 1 base clipped from V and 7 bases from J, the junction kept 10 bases outside the gene matches. The CDR3 here is CASSLFVGLAGEEQYF. For the CDR3, the DNA is TGCGCCAGCAGCTTGTTCGTCGGACTAGCGGGTGAAGAGCAGTACTTC.

This clone was counted once. V and J are TRBV19 and TRBJ1-2; the D gene is possibly TRBD1 (5 bases). CDR3 size: 14 residues. Between the trimmed V and J ends, which lost 6 bases and 6 bases, there was a span of 17 bases. The germline gives CDR1 LNHDA, CDR2 SQIVND (reference sequence). CDR3 loop: CASRPSGQGNGYTF. CDR3 nucleotides: TGTGCCAGTAGACCCTCGGGCCAGGGAAATGGCTACACCTTC.

The rearrangement joins TRBV6-5 to TRBJ2-5, with 7 bases lining up with TRBD1. TRBJ2-7 matches the DNA end more closely, so the J call is doubtful. Germline values: CDR1 MNHEY, CDR2 SVGAGI. The CDR3 totals 14 residues. Here the CDR3 DNA reads TGTGCCAGCAGTTACGACAGGGTAAAGTACGAGCAGTACTTC. Protein: CASSYDRVKYEQYF.

The genes are TRBV5-1 and TRBJ2-3, with 8 bases aligning to TRBD2. Trimming took 4 bases from V and 4 from J; bases not matched to a gene: 8. The CDR3 is 15 residues long. CDR1 and CDR2 (germline): SGHRS, YFSETQ. The CDR3 region has the DNA TGCGCCAGCAGCCCGGAGCGGGGGTTTTCAGATACGCAGTATTTT. It encodes CASSPERGFSDTQYF.

This clone has only a few counts. The chain links TRBV25-1 to TRBJ1-3; the D is unclear. V gave up 4 bases and J gave up 0 bases, with 10 bases separating them. Germline CDR1 MGHDK, CDR2 SYGVNS. The CDR3 runs 15 residues. The CDR3 region has the DNA TGTGCCAGCAGTGGGATGGGCAGCTCTGGAAACACCATATATTTT. Its protein is CASSGMGSSGNTIYF.

Details on this clone: The same CDR3 is also encoded by other DNA sequences in this sample. J is TRBJ2-6 and V is TRBV5-6; 10 nucleotides agree with TRBD1. Germline V gene data show CDR1 as SGHDT and CDR2 as YYEEEE. V trimming: 5 bases; J trimming: 3 bases; junction bases outside the gene matches: 8. This CDR3 is built from 17 residues. The CDR3 here is CASSSPGQGFGANVLTF. CDR3 DNA sequence: TGTGCCAGCAGTTCCCCGGGACAGGGGTTTGGGGCCAACGTCCTGACTTTC.

For the CDR3, the DNA is TGTGCCAGCAGACCCGACAGGGAGGTCGGGGAGCTGTTTTTT. Translating gives CASRPDREVGELFF. V is TRBV6-6 and J is TRBJ2-2, with D tentatively TRBD1 (7 bases). Germline loops: CDR1 MNHNY, CDR2 SVGAGI (reference sequence). Trimming shortened V by 6 bases and J by 7 bases, and 15 bases separated the two germline ends. The CDR3 totals 14 residues.

The V and J genes are TRBV7-3 and TRBJ1-2, with a possible D match to TRBD1 (5 bases). The CDR3 length is 15 residues. Looked up from germline, CDR1 is SGHTA and CDR2 is FQGTGA. Trimming pared 5 bases from V and 6 bases from J, leaving 19 bases between. CDR3 nucleotides: TGTGCCAGCAGCCGCGGGGCCGGATCTTTGGATGGCTACACCTTC. Its translation is CASSRGAGSLDGYTF.

This sequence joins TRBV7-9 and TRBJ2-1; tentatively, D is TRBD1 (5 bases). The CDR3 has 14 amino acids. Germline V gene sequence: CDR1 SEHNR, CDR2 FQNEAQ (reference sequence). The ends were cut back, 2 bases at V and 7 bases at J, with 12 bases in the middle. The CDR3 DNA sequence: TGTGCCAGCAGCTTATTATCCCAGGGTAATGAGCAGTTCTTC. Its translation: CASSLLSQGNEQFF.

The J gene is TRBJ2-7, the V gene TRBV11-3; 7 bases line up with TRBD2. Per germline, CDR1 SGHNT and CDR2 YENEEA. The CDR3 totals 14 residues. Trimming at V came to 4 bases and at J to 0 bases, leaving 3 bases not matched to a gene. Here the CDR3 DNA reads TGTGCCAGCAGCTGGGCGGGGGACTCCTACGAGCAGTACTTC. This sequence encodes CASSWAGDSYEQYF. The entire variable domain, with the rest obtained from reference TRBV11-3 and TRBJ2-7, is as follows: EAGVVQSPRYKIIEKKQPVAFWCNPISGHNTLYWYLQNLGQGPELLIRYENEEAVDDSQLPKDRFSAERLKGVDSTLKIQPAELGDSAVYLCASSWAGDSYEQYFGPGTRLTVT.

This clone has a handful of counts. The rearrangement links TRBV13 to TRBJ1-1; possibly TRBD1 for D (5 bases). This CDR3 contains 15 residues. Trimming cost V 0 bases and J 1 base, with 9 bases left between them. Germline V CDR1 and CDR2: PRHDT, FYEKMQ (reference sequence). The CDR3, as DNA: TGTGCCAGCAGCTTAGGGGAGGGGACGAACACTGAAGCTTTCTTT. It is translated as CASSLGEGTNTEAFF.

This chain connects TRBV7-9 to TRBJ1-4, with 7 bases fitting TRBD1. The germline V gene encodes CDR1 SEHNR and CDR2 FQNEAQ (reference sequence). V lost 5 bases, J lost 5 bases, and 14 bases stayed unmatched. This CDR3 has 17 residues. The CDR3 spells CASSRPQMTGSNEKLFF. The CDR3 DNA reads as TGTGCCAGCAGCCGCCCCCAAATGACAGGGAGCAATGAAAAACTGTTTTTT.